The rows below give T cell receptor beta chains drawn from one sample of a study. One entry per CDR3 protein results from TCRdb running MiXCR on the 5' RACE reads. The table records over 50,000 distinct CDR3 sequences, roughly a quarter of them present only once. The sample taken for sequencing was tumor-infiltrating naive CD4+ T cells sorted from the breast tumor. These receptors originate from a female donor with breast cancer. Each CDR3 is given with its conserved first and last residue. The D gene is left open where the match is weak. Expanded clones get a size class; other rows say once, few or many, or leave the size out.

clone_size	v_call	d_call	j_call	cdr3_nt	cdr3_aa
many	TRBV7-2	TRBD1	TRBJ1-2	TGTGCCAGCAGCTTAACAGGGGGCGGATATGGCTACACCTTC	CASSLTGGGYGYTF
few	TRBV18	TRBD2	TRBJ2-7	TGTGCCAGCTCACCGGGACTACCGTCCTACGAGCAGTACTTC	CASSPGLPSYEQYF
few	TRBV20-1	NA	TRBJ2-5	TGCAGTGGTTGGGATAAAGAGACCCAGTACTTC	CSGWDKETQYF
NA	TRBV7-2	NA	TRBJ1-1	TGTGCCAGCAGCTACCCGGGCTCCCCCACGAAAGCTTTCTTT	CASSYPGSPTKAFF
few	TRBV20-1	TRBD1	TRBJ1-1	TGCAGTGCTAGAGTTCCGACAGGGACTACTGAAGCTTTCTTT	CSARVPTGTTEAFF
NA	TRBV3-1	NA	TRBJ1-2	TGTGCCAGCAGCCGGGGAAATAACTATGGCTACACCTTC	CASSRGNNYGYTF
many	TRBV5-1	NA	TRBJ2-7	TGCGCCAGCAGCTTGGGCGGCTACGAGCAGTACTTC	CASSLGGYEQYF
many	TRBV5-1	NA	TRBJ2-1	TGCGCCAGCCTCTCGGGCGGAGGGGCAGGAACCAATGAGCAGTTCTTC	CASLSGGGAGTNEQFF
NA	TRBV9	NA	TRBJ2-7	TGTGCCAGCAGCGTAGACCCCCAGGGCACCTACGAGCAGTACTTC	CASSVDPQGTYEQYF
NA	TRBV12-2	NA	TRBJ1-2	TGTGCAAGTCGCTTAGCGCGGACAGGGCCATATCATGGCTACACCTTC	CASRLARTGPYHGYTF
NA	TRBV29-1	TRBD2	TRBJ2-2	TGCAGCGTTGAAGATGGACTAGCGACCACCGGGGAGCTGTTTTTT	CSVEDGLATTGELFF
few	TRBV24-1	NA	TRBJ1-1	TGTGCCACCAGTGATCCCTGGGAGGGAGCTTTCTTT	CATSDPWEGAFF
NA	TRBV9	TRBD1	TRBJ2-7	TGTGCCAGCAGCGGAGGGGACAGGGGGCTCTACGAGCAGTACTTC	CASSGGDRGLYEQYF
few	TRBV7-2	NA	TRBJ1-1	TGTGCCAGCAGCTTAGTTTCAGCGCGACGGAACACTGAAGCTTTCTTT	CASSLVSARRNTEAFF
NA	TRBV10-3	TRBD2	TRBJ2-7	TGTGCCATCGGTGAGAGCCTAGCGGGAGAACACTCCTACGAGCAGTACTTC	CAIGESLAGEHSYEQYF
NA	TRBV5-1	TRBD1	TRBJ1-2	TGCGCCAGCAGCTTAAAGGGGGCGTCTGGCTACACCTTC	CASSLKGASGYTF
many	TRBV6-6	TRBD2	TRBJ2-7	TGTGCCAGCAGTCTTAAAGCGGGAGGGTTGGCTTACGAGCAGTACTTC	CASSLKAGGLAYEQYF
many	TRBV5-6	NA	TRBJ1-6	TGTGCCAGCAGCCAAACCTTCAATTCACCCCTCCACTTT	CASSQTFNSPLHF
NA	TRBV6-6	TRBD2	TRBJ2-3	TGTGCCAGCAGTTCTACTAGCGGGAGTGGGTCAGATACGCAGTATTTT	CASSSTSGSGSDTQYF
few	TRBV7-9	NA	TRBJ2-6	TGTGCCAGCAGCTTAGGTGGCTCTGGGGCCAACGTCCTGACTTTC	CASSLGGSGANVLTF
many	TRBV5-1	TRBD2	TRBJ2-3	TGCGCCAGCCGAACGGGACTAGCGACAATCACAGATACGCAGTATTTT	CASRTGLATITDTQYF
NA	TRBV6-5	NA	TRBJ2-7	TGTGCCAGCAGTTATTGGGGGCTAGCGGAAGGGTACGAGCAGTACTTC	CASSYWGLAEGYEQYF
NA	TRBV7-9	TRBD1	TRBJ2-3	TGTGCCAGCAGTCCTGGACAGGGGCACACAGATACGCAGTATTTT	CASSPGQGHTDTQYF
few	TRBV5-1	TRBD1	TRBJ2-1	TGCGCCAGCAGCTTAGGGGGCGCGAATGAGCAGTTCTTC	CASSLGGANEQFF
few	TRBV11-2	TRBD1	TRBJ1-1	TGTGCCAGCAGCCGGGACAGGAACACTGAAGCTTTCTTT	CASSRDRNTEAFF
few	TRBV5-1	NA	TRBJ1-2	TGCGCCAGCAGCCGGGGTGGAGATGGCTACACCTTC	CASSRGGDGYTF
few	TRBV11-2	TRBD1	TRBJ2-7	TGTGCCAGCAGCCCGCAGGGGGTTGGGGAGTACTTC	CASSPQGVGEYF
few	TRBV7-8	NA	TRBJ2-5	TGTGCCAGCAGCTTGGTGGGTAGATCGGAGACCCAGTACTTC	CASSLVGRSETQYF